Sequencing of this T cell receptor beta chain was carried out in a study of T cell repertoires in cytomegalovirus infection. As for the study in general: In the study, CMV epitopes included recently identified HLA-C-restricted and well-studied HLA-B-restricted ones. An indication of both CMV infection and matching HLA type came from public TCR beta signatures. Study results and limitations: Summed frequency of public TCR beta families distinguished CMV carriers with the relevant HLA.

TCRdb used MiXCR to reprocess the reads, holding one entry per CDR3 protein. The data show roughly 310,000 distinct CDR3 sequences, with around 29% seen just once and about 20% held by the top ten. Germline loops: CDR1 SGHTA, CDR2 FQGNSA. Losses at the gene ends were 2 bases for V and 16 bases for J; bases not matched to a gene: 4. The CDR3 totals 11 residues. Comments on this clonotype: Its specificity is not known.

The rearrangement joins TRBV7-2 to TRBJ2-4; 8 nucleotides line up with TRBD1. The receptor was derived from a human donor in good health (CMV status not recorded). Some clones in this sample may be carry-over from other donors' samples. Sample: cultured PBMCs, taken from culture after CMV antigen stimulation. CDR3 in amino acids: CASSLTGGYYF. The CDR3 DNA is TGTGCCAGCAGCTTAACAGGGGGTTACTACTTC. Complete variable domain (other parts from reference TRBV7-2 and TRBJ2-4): GAGVSQSPSNKVTEKGKDVELRCDPISGHTALYWYRQSLGQGLEFLIYFQGNSAPDKSGLPSDRFSAERTGGSVSTLTIQRTQQEDSAVYLCASSLTGGYYFGAGTRLSVL.